The 27 T cell receptor beta chains listed next were all sequenced from one sample in a study of CD8+ T cells in alopecia areata. The treatment is: oral pan-JAK inhibitor, 5-10 mg twice daily. Once RNA had been extracted, it was reverse transcribed into cDNA to act as the sequencing template. Sequenced by immunoSEQ multiplex PCR; TCRdb stores in-frame clones only, minus some. This table has about 42,000 clones, about two thirds appearing once. The starting material was CD8+ T cells sorted from blood, obtained at week 4, from a patient treated with tofacitinib. The receptors were gathered from a human donor with alopecia areata.

The chain uses TRBV13 and TRBJ1-1, with a possible D match to TRBD1 (5 bases). Germline CDR1 is PRHDT and CDR2 is FYEKMQ (reference sequence). V gave up 4 bases and J gave up 7 bases, with 22 bases separating them. This CDR3 has 16 amino acids. CDR3 coding DNA: TGTGCCAGCAGCTCGCGGGACCGGTCCGTTATCATTGAAGCTTTCTTT. Residues: CASSSRDRSVIIEAFF.

The chain links TRBV27 to TRBJ2-7, with TRBD2 matching over 8 bases. V trimming: 10 bases; J trimming: 2 bases; junction bases outside the gene matches: 7. Per germline, CDR1 MNHEY and CDR2 SMNVEV (reference sequence). The CDR3 spans 13 residues. DNA for the CDR3: TGTGCCACCGCCGGGACTAGTCCCTACGAGCAGTACTTC. Translated: CATAGTSPYEQYF.

This chain connects TRBV27 to TRBJ2-1, with 10 bases that match TRBD1. V lost 5 bases, J lost 5 bases, and 12 bases stayed unmatched. This CDR3 contains 17 residues. Per germline, CDR1 MNHEY and CDR2 SMNVEV (reference sequence). The CDR3 is CASSLFLDRGRDNEQFF. CDR3 DNA sequence: TGTGCCAGCAGTCTATTCCTTGACAGGGGGCGGGACAATGAGCAGTTCTTC.

The chain links TRBV7-8 to TRBJ2-1, with TRBD2 matching over 10 bases. CDR1 and CDR2 (germline): SGHVS, FQNEAQ. This CDR3 is built from 17 residues. With 3 bases clipped from V and 4 bases from J, the junction kept 9 bases outside the gene matches. In DNA, the CDR3 is TGTGCCAGCAGCTTTGGTCGGGAGCGGGGGGGTTACAATGAGCAGTTCTTC. It specifies CASSFGRERGGYNEQFF. The full variable domain, completed using reference TRBV7-8 and TRBJ2-1, is GAGVSQSPRYKVAKRGQDVALRCDPISGHVSLFWYQQALGQGPEFLTYFQNEAQLDKSGLPSDRFFAERPEGSVSTLKIQRTQQEDSAVYLCASSFGRERGGYNEQFFGPGTRLTVL.

The V gene is TRBV4-3, the J gene TRBJ2-7, with TRBD1 identical over 8 bases. This CDR3 is 14 amino acids long. Germline V gives CDR1 LGHNA, CDR2 YSLEER. The junction had 4 bases not matched to a gene; V was cut back by 4 bases and J by 2 bases. In nucleotides, the CDR3 is TGCGCCAGCAGCCCCGGGACAGGAGCCTACGAGCAGTACTTC. Residues: CASSPGTGAYEQYF.

This rearrangement joins TRBV5-1 to TRBJ1-1, with 10 nucleotides matching TRBD1. Losses at the gene ends were 3 bases for V and 6 bases for J; bases not matched to a gene: 8. CDR1 is SGHRS and CDR2 is YFSETQ in the germline V gene. The CDR3 totals 15 residues. The CDR3 bases are TGCGCCAGCAGCTGGTCGGGACAGGGGCTTGCTGAAGCTTTCTTT. It encodes CASSWSGQGLAEAFF.

The chain links TRBV29-1 to TRBJ2-7, with TRBD2 matching 8 bases. CDR3 length: 14 residues. Germline V gives CDR1 SQVTM, CDR2 ANQGSEA. J gave up 5 bases and V 0 bases, and 6 bases lay outside the gene matches. The CDR3, as DNA: TGCAGCGTTGAAGACCGGGAGGGGAGTAACGAGCAGTACTTC. It codes for CSVEDREGSNEQYF.

This clone has only a few counts. The genes are TRBV6-6 and TRBJ2-7; tentative D call: TRBD1 (6 bases). The V end was cut by 2 bases, the J end by 2 bases, with 10 bases between. Germline CDR1 is MNHNY and CDR2 is SVGAGI (reference sequence). The CDR3 is 14 amino acids. CDR3: CASSYRDKAYEQYF. The DNA of the CDR3 is TGTGCCAGCAGTTACAGGGACAAAGCCTACGAGCAGTACTTC.

The chain uses TRBV4-3 and TRBJ1-1; no definite D call. The CDR3 sequence is 14 residues long. The ends were cut back, 5 bases at V and 3 bases at J, with 13 bases in the middle. The germline V gene has CDR1 LGHNA and CDR2 YSLEER. CDR3 residues: CASSYGTSYTEAFF. In DNA, the CDR3 is TGCGCCAGCAGCTACGGAACCTCCTACACTGAAGCTTTCTTT.

The sample holds a few counts of this clone. The genes are TRBV29-1 and TRBJ2-1, with TRBD1 matching over 8 bases. This CDR3 has 15 amino acids. The V gene's germline CDR1 is SQVTM and CDR2 ANQGSEA. With 3 bases clipped from V and 5 bases from J, the junction kept 9 bases outside the gene matches. The CDR3 region has the DNA TGCAGCGTTGACGGCGTACAGGGGGAGCACAATGAGCAGTTCTTC. Its protein product is CSVDGVQGEHNEQFF.

The rearrangement links TRBV6-5 to TRBJ2-7; 8 bases align to TRBD1. The V and J ends lost 9 bases and 6 bases, in that order; junction bases with no gene match: 16. This CDR3 has 15 residues. Per the germline V gene, CDR1 is MNHEY and CDR2 is SVGAGI. This chain's CDR3 is CASPRGTGGGCEQYF. The CDR3 nucleotides read TGTGCCAGTCCTAGGGGAACAGGGGGTGGTTGCGAGCAGTACTTC.

This chain joins TRBV4-3 and TRBJ2-7, with D perhaps matching TRBD1 (5 bases). In germline, CDR1 is LGHNA, CDR2 YSLEER. The CDR3 length is 14 residues. V lost 1 base and J lost 3, with 10 bases in between. The CDR3 sequence is CASSQGRGDYEQYF. DNA of the CDR3: TGCGCCAGCAGCCAAGGTAGGGGTGACTACGAGCAGTACTTC.

The rearrangement uses TRBV27 and TRBJ1-1, with D perhaps TRBD1 (5 bases). Per germline, CDR1 MNHEY and CDR2 SMNVEV (reference sequence). The CDR3 has 16 residues. The germline V and J ends were trimmed by 7 bases and 1 base, with 19 bases remaining between them. CDR3 sequence (DNA): TGTGCCAGCACCGAACGGGACTTGGAGGCGAACACTGAAGCTTTCTTT. Translating it yields CASTERDLEANTEAFF.

The V gene is TRBV27, the J gene TRBJ1-2; 9 nucleotides line up with TRBD1. The CDR3 sequence is 20 residues long. After removal of 4 bases from V and 4 bases from J, the junction contained 22 bases not matched to a gene. CDR1 and CDR2 from the germline V gene are MNHEY and SMNVEV (reference sequence). This chain's CDR3 is CASSSLDRGKPDTFLYGYTF. The CDR3 coding sequence is TGTGCCAGCAGTTCCTTGGACAGGGGAAAACCCGATACCTTCCTCTATGGCTACACCTTC.

J is TRBJ2-1 and V is TRBV29-1, with 16 bases aligning to TRBD2. Unmatched junction bases numbered 11, after V lost 3 bases and J lost 6 bases. Germline CDR1 and CDR2: SQVTM and ANQGSEA. This CDR3 region has 18 residues. The CDR3 loop is CSVEPGLAGGPFINEQFF. As DNA, the CDR3 is TGCAGCGTTGAGCCGGGACTAGCGGGGGGGCCGTTTATCAATGAGCAGTTCTTC.

V and J are TRBV29-1 and TRBJ1-1; D may be TRBD1 (6 bases). The germline V gene encodes CDR1 SQVTM and CDR2 ANQGSEA. V lost 3 bases, J lost 8 bases, and 7 bases lay in between. This CDR3 is 10 amino acids long. CDR3 in DNA: TGCAGCGTTGACGGGGGCGAAGCTTTCTTT. Its protein product is CSVDGGEAFF.

The chain carries TRBV19 and TRBJ2-2; D possibly corresponds to TRBD1 (6 bases). Trimming left V 6 bases short and J 5 bases short, with 10 bases between. Germline loops: CDR1 LNHDA, CDR2 SQIVND (reference sequence). The CDR3 loop spans 13 amino acids. The CDR3 spells CASSRGGTGELFF. CDR3 DNA: TGTGCCAGTAGCAGGGGTGGGACCGGGGAGCTGTTTTTT.

This clone is labeled medium-sized. V usage is TRBV4-3 and J usage is TRBJ2-1; D gene ambiguous. The germline V gene encodes CDR1 LGHNA and CDR2 YSLEER. Trimming removed 0 bases at V and 12 bases at J, with 18 bases between. The CDR3 consists of 15 residues. The CDR3 loop is CASSQDRNRYDGQFF. The CDR3 nucleotides read TGCGCCAGCAGCCAAGATCGCAACCGATACGATGGGCAGTTCTTC.

In this sample, this clone turned up a few times. V usage is TRBV19 and J usage is TRBJ1-1, with D perhaps TRBD1 (5 bases). V was pared by 6 bases and J by 3 bases, with 14 bases between. The CDR3 is 14 amino acids. The germline CDR1 and CDR2 sequences are LNHDA and SQIVND (reference sequence). This chain's CDR3 is CASRSRDLDTEAFF. In nucleotides, the CDR3 is TGTGCCAGTAGATCGAGGGACCTGGACACTGAAGCTTTCTTT.

This clone has only a few counts. This chain uses TRBV29-1 with TRBJ2-1; TRBD2 aligns across 10 bases. The CDR3 is 13 residues long. V was pared by 7 bases and J by 5 bases, with 5 bases of the junction left unmatched. Per the germline V gene, CDR1 is SQVTM and CDR2 is ANQGSEA. The CDR3 reads CSGSGGAHNEQFF. Here the CDR3 DNA reads TGCAGCGGAAGCGGGGGGGCCCACAATGAGCAGTTCTTC.

This clone is a singleton in its sample. V gene TRBV27 combines with J gene TRBJ1-2; D not resolved. V lost 4 bases and J lost 4, with 10 bases in between. Germline CDR1 reads MNHEY; CDR2 reads SMNVEV (reference sequence). The CDR3 has 13 amino acids. CDR3 bases: TGTGCCAGCAGTTCATCCGGGCCCTATGGCTACACCTTC. Its protein product is CASSSSGPYGYTF.

V is TRBV30 and J is TRBJ2-7, with a tentative D call TRBD1 (6 bases). The germline V gene has CDR1 GTSNPN and CDR2 SVGIG (reference sequence). Trimming removed 7 bases at V and 3 bases at J, with 13 bases between. The CDR3 length is 12 residues. DNA of the CDR3: TGTGCCTACTCGGACAGAAACTACGAGCAGTACTTC. Translated: CAYSDRNYEQYF.

This chain joins TRBV5-6 and TRBJ2-7, with 11 bases identical to TRBD1. Trimming cost V 5 bases and J 0 bases; bases outside gene matches: 1. Germline lookup yields CDR1 SGHDT and CDR2 YYEEEE. The CDR3 loop spans 14 amino acids. The CDR3 sequence is CASRGQGGSYEQYF. The CDR3 bases are TGTGCCAGCAGGGGACAGGGGGGCTCCTACGAGCAGTACTTC.

This clone was picked up a small number of times. V is TRBV7-9 and J is TRBJ1-4; D possibly corresponds to TRBD1 (5 bases). Germline values: CDR1 SEHNR, CDR2 FQNEAQ (reference sequence). Trimming pared 3 bases from V and 4 bases from J, leaving 15 bases between. CDR3 length: 16 residues. CDR3 loop: CASSLDIGRNNEKLFF. CDR3 bases: TGTGCCAGCAGCTTGGACATAGGCAGGAATAATGAAAAACTGTTTTTT. The variable domain in full, completed from reference TRBV7-9 and TRBJ1-4, reads DTGVSQNPRHKITKRGQNVTFRCDPISEHNRLYWYRQTLGQGPEFLTYFQNEAQLEKSRLLSDRFSAERPKGSFSTLEIQRTEQGDSAMYLCASSLDIGRNNEKLFFGSGTQLSVL.

V and J are TRBV29-1 and TRBJ1-2; D possibly corresponds to TRBD1 (6 bases). The CDR3 covers 12 residues. V dropped 4 bases and J dropped 3 bases, with 9 bases sitting between them. Per the germline V gene, CDR1 is SQVTM and CDR2 is ANQGSEA. The CDR3, as DNA: TGCAGCGTTGTTAAGGGGGACTATGGCTACACCTTC. Protein: CSVVKGDYGYTF. Filled out from reference TRBV29-1 and TRBJ1-2, the complete variable domain reads SAVISQKPSRDICQRGTSLTIQCQVDSQVTMMFWYRQQPGQSLTLIATANQGSEATYESGFVIDKFPISRPNLTFSTLTVSNMSPEDSSIYLCSVVKGDYGYTFGSGTRLTVV.

The table lists this clone with a few counts. The V and J genes are TRBV4-3 and TRBJ2-1; D possibly corresponds to TRBD2 (5 bases). CDR3 size: 12 residues. Trimming removed 3 bases from V and 9 bases from J, with 9 bases in between. The V gene's germline CDR1 is LGHNA and CDR2 YSLEER. Here the CDR3 DNA reads TGCGCCAGCAGCCAGCGGAGCGGTGAGCAGTTCTTC. Translating gives CASSQRSGEQFF.

This clone was observed at least ten times. The chain is built from TRBV7-2 and TRBJ1-1, with 7 bases fitting TRBD1. J lost 7 bases, V lost 3 bases, and 5 bases had no gene match. Germline-derived CDR1 and CDR2 are SGHTA and FQGNSA. The CDR3 loop spans 13 amino acids. In nucleotides, the CDR3 is TGTGCCAGCAGCTTCGGGACAGCTAATGAAGCTTTCTTT. Its translation is CASSFGTANEAFF.